This T cell receptor (beta chain) was sequenced during a study of T cell responses to AZD1222 COVID-19 vaccine. Study context: Combined were second doses at about 4 or about 12 weeks.

Germline CDR1 is MNHEY and CDR2 is SMNVEV (reference sequence). The CDR3 totals 16 residues. V trimming: 6 bases; J trimming: 9 bases; junction bases outside the gene matches: 12. Study-wide results and caveats: Clonal diversity may have been underestimated in mostly white British donors.

As for this clone: The antigen remains unidentified.

Clones were sequenced by immunoSEQ multiplex PCR, and TCRdb holds only the in-frame ones, with some missing. This table has approximately 100,000 clones, about 86% appearing once. This material consisted of peripheral blood, taken on day 0 of AZD1222 vaccination. The rearrangement joins TRBV27 to TRBJ1-6; 9 bases line up with TRBD1. The source of this sequence is an adult in good health. CDR3 amino acids: CASSRPSGTGSSPLHF. Here the CDR3 DNA reads TGTGCCAGCAGCCGCCCTTCCGGGACAGGGAGTTCACCCCTCCACTTT.